The present entry profiles one TCR beta chain with its context. The antigen is not known. The cDNA was produced through 5'RACE with 10-nucleotide random UMIs. TCRdb fed the 5' RACE reads into MiXCR, producing one record per CDR3 protein. The table has about 55,000 distinct CDR3 sequences, 3% to 4.5% seen once; the top ten hold around 1.5%. This record comes from a study of neurological immune-mediated disorders. Per the germline V gene, CDR1 is LNHDA and CDR2 is SQIVND (reference sequence). This CDR3 has 14 amino acids. V dropped 3 bases and J dropped 5; count of bases not matched to a gene: 3. Findings and limits, study-wide: Sharing of CDR3 amino acid sequences among expanded clones across subjects was absent, suggesting private repertoires in all groups.

PBMCs stored at -80 C, 2 million in total, were the source of the unsorted libraries. The chain has TRBV19 and TRBJ1-1; TRBD1 matches at 10 bases. The source material was PBMCs. The receptor comes from a man aged 30 to 45 with multiple sclerosis. CDR3 residues: CASSIRTGGTEAFF. Written as DNA, the CDR3 is TGTGCCAGTAGTATCCGGACAGGGGGGACTGAAGCTTTCTTT.